This TCR beta chain was recorded in a study of T cell responses to AZD1222 COVID-19 vaccine. Generated by immunoSEQ multiplex PCR, the TCRdb table keeps only in-frame clones and is missing some. The data show under 80,000 clones, 79% seen once. The germline CDR1 and CDR2 sequences are MDHEN and SYDVKM. The CDR3 extends over 14 amino acids. V lost 4 bases to trimming and J lost 3 bases; unmatched junction nucleotides: 4. The rearrangement links TRBV28 to TRBJ2-7; TRBD1 matches 9 bases. The clonotype originates from an adult in good health. Sequenced material: peripheral blood, taken on day 0 of MenACWY control vaccination. The CDR3 DNA is TGTGCCAGCAGTTCACCGGGACAGGGCTACGAGCAGTACTTC. Translating it yields CASSSPGQGYEQYF.